The 14 T cell receptor beta chains in this list originate from one sample, sequenced in a study of T-cell reconstitution after alpha-beta-depleted transplantation in children. Construction of the TCRbeta library involved unique molecular identifiers. TCRdb ran MiXCR on the PCR reads and lists one entry per CDR3 protein. Found here are 150,000 to 200,000 distinct CDR3 sequences, just under 6.5% of them singletons; the top ten hold around 4.4%. Sequencing was performed on PBMCs, taken before TCRalphabeta/CD19-depleted stem cell transplant. Source of these receptors: a girl under three years old with combined immunodeficiency, due to receive a stem cell transplant.

This clonotype was detected many times. The rearrangement uses TRBV30 and TRBJ2-3; D remains unclear. The CDR3 length is 13 residues. Trimming took off 2 bases at V and 3 bases at J, with 9 bases between the two ends. Looked up from germline, CDR1 is GTSNPN and CDR2 is SVGIG (reference sequence). In DNA, the CDR3 is TGTGCCTGGAGTTCAGACACGACAGATACGCAGTATTTT. Its protein is CAWSSDTTDTQYF.

This clonotype was seen ten or more times. The rearrangement uses TRBV29-1 and TRBJ2-7, with TRBD2 matching over 7 bases. CDR3 length: 16 amino acids. Germline-derived CDR1 and CDR2 are SQVTM and ANQGSEA. The V segment lost 4 bases and the J segment 0 bases; nucleotides outside the gene matches: 12. The CDR3 reads CSVAFWASSGSYEQYF. DNA of the CDR3: TGCAGCGTTGCCTTCTGGGCCTCTAGCGGCTCCTACGAGCAGTACTTC.

Ten or more counts support this clonotype. The J gene is TRBJ1-5, the V gene TRBV4-3; a weak D match, TRBD1 (6 bases). The CDR3 length is 18 residues. Germline values: CDR1 LGHNA, CDR2 YSLEER. Trimming took off 0 bases at V and 6 bases at J, with 21 bases between the two ends. CDR3 nucleotides: TGCGCCAGCAGCCAAGACCCGGGAGGGACATCGGGTAGTCAGCCCCAGCATTTT. Translating gives CASSQDPGGTSGSQPQHF.

This clonotype occurred many times. This chain links TRBV7-3 with TRBJ2-7; TRBD1 aligns across 8 bases. Germline CDR1 and CDR2: SGHTA and FQGTGA. After removal of 5 bases from V and 3 bases from J, the junction contained 9 bases not matched to a gene. This CDR3 has 15 amino acids. In nucleotides, the CDR3 is TGTGCCAGCAGCCCTAAGGACAGGGTACTCTACGAGCAGTACTTC. Its protein product is CASSPKDRVLYEQYF. Combining the CDR3 with reference TRBV7-3 and TRBJ2-7 gives the whole variable domain GAGVSQTPSNKVTEKGKYVELRCDPISGHTALYWYRQSLGQGPEFLIYFQGTGAADDSGLPNDRFFAVRPEGSVSTLKIQRTERGDSAVYLCASSPKDRVLYEQYFGPGTRLTVT.

This clonotype showed up many times. The genes are TRBV7-8 and TRBJ1-1; 12 nucleotides match TRBD1. Germline-derived CDR1 and CDR2 are SGHVS and FQNEAQ. CDR3 length: 16 residues. V dropped 4 bases and J dropped 3; count of bases not matched to a gene: 6. The DNA of the CDR3 is TGTGCCAGCAGCTCGGGACAGGGGGCGCTTGACACTGAAGCTTTCTTT. The encoded protein is CASSSGQGALDTEAFF.

This clonotype came up many times. The V and J genes are TRBV7-7 and TRBJ2-1; the D call may be TRBD1 or TRBD2 (5 bases each). The CDR3 runs 15 residues. From germline, CDR1 is SSHAT and CDR2 FNYEAQ (reference sequence). Trimming stripped 3 bases from V and 5 bases from J, with 14 bases between. The CDR3 DNA reads TGTGCCAGCAGCTTGTGGACCGGGGCCGACAATGAGCAGTTCTTC. This sequence encodes CASSLWTGADNEQFF.

This clonotype was seen many times. The chain has TRBV6-2 or TRBV6-3 and TRBJ2-7, with TRBD2 identical over 10 bases. This CDR3 region has 15 residues. After removal of 5 bases from V and 7 bases from J, the junction contained 11 bases not matched to a gene. Germline V gene sequence: CDR1 MNHEY, CDR2 SVGEGT. CDR3 nucleotides: TGTGCCAGCAGTACCGGACTAGCGGACAACTGGGAGCAGTACTTC. Amino acids: CASSTGLADNWEQYF.

This clonotype was recorded many times. The V and J genes are TRBV11-2 and TRBJ2-5, with 7 bases lining up with TRBD1. The CDR3 loop spans 14 amino acids. In germline, CDR1 is SGHAT, CDR2 FQNNGV. J lost 5 bases, V lost 1 base, and 4 bases had no gene match. The CDR3: CASSLGTGVETQYF. The CDR3 nucleotides read TGTGCCAGCAGCTTAGGAACAGGGGTGGAGACCCAGTACTTC.

The chain is built from TRBV10-2 and TRBJ2-2, with 9 bases identical to TRBD2. The junction had 11 bases not matched to a gene; V was cut back by 2 bases and J by 7 bases. CDR3 size: 17 residues. Germline values: CDR1 WSHSY, CDR2 SAAADI. The CDR3 bases are TGCGCCAGCAGTGAGGTCTATAGGACTAGCGCTATCGGGGAGCTGTTTTTT. Protein: CASSEVYRTSAIGELFF.

This clonotype was found many times. The chain uses TRBV29-1 and TRBJ2-7, with TRBD2 matching over 7 bases. The CDR3 is 15 amino acids. Germline V CDR1 and CDR2: SQVTM, ANQGSEA. J was trimmed by 3 bases and V by 7 bases; bases with no gene match: 15. Written as DNA, the CDR3 is TGCAGCGCCTCCCTAGCCCAGCGGGGTCGCTACGAGCAGTACTTC. Amino acid sequence: CSASLAQRGRYEQYF.

This clonotype showed up many times. The chain uses TRBV5-1 and TRBJ2-1, with D uncertain. Germline-derived CDR1 and CDR2 are SGHRS and YFSETQ. Trimming pared 3 bases from V and 5 bases from J, leaving 12 bases between. This CDR3 spans 14 amino acids. CDR3 amino acids: CASSSPSADNEQFF. DNA of the CDR3: TGCGCCAGCAGCTCCCCGAGCGCCGACAATGAGCAGTTCTTC.

At least ten counts were recorded for this clonotype. The V and J genes are TRBV20-1 and TRBJ2-7, with a tentative D call TRBD1 (7 bases). Trimming cost V 3 bases and J 3 bases, with 12 bases left between them. This CDR3 is 13 amino acids long. Germline V lookup: CDR1 DFQATT, CDR2 SNEGSKA (reference sequence). The CDR3 loop reads CSARRDSGYEQYF. In DNA form, the CDR3 reads TGCAGTGCTAGGCGGGACAGCGGCTACGAGCAGTACTTC.

This clonotype has at least ten counts. The chain uses TRBV27 and TRBJ2-7; D possibly uses TRBD1 or TRBD2 (5 bases each). This CDR3 comprises 14 residues. V was clipped by 5 bases and J by 2 bases, with 13 bases between them. Germline V gives CDR1 MNHEY, CDR2 SMNVEV (reference sequence). CDR3 coding DNA: TGTGCCAGCAGTCCCTCCGGGACCGCCTACGAGCAGTACTTC. Amino acids: CASSPSGTAYEQYF.

This clonotype was seen a few times. V gene TRBV4-2 combines with J gene TRBJ2-3; D is uncertain. CDR3 length: 13 residues. V was trimmed by 1 base and J by 6 bases, leaving 8 bases between them. Germline CDR1 LGHNA, CDR2 YNFKEQ. This CDR3 is CASSQADGDTQYF. DNA for the CDR3: TGTGCCAGCAGCCAAGCCGATGGGGATACGCAGTATTTT.